The 30 T cell receptor beta chains reported below all come from one sample, sequenced in a study of neurological immune-mediated disorders. TCRdb re-analysed the 5' RACE reads in MiXCR, keeping a single row per CDR3 protein. The data show 80,000 or so distinct CDR3 sequences, around a tenth seen once. Sequenced input: PBMCs. All receptors derive from a man aged 50-59 years in good health.

This clonotype was found many times. The chain is built from TRBV20-1 and TRBJ2-7, with D tentatively TRBD1 (5 bases). The CDR3 is 14 residues long. V was trimmed by 3 bases and J by 7 bases, leaving 19 bases between them. CDR1 is DFQATT and CDR2 is SNEGSKA in the germline V gene (reference sequence). The DNA of the CDR3 is TGCAGTGCTAGCACCGGACATCCTCAGAGTGAGCAGTACTTC. Translation gives CSASTGHPQSEQYF.

Many counts were recorded for this clonotype. The V gene is TRBV28, the J gene TRBJ1-1, with D perhaps TRBD1 (5 bases). CDR1 MDHEN and CDR2 SYDVKM come from the germline V gene. V dropped 5 bases and J dropped 5 bases, with 15 bases sitting between them. The CDR3 extends over 14 amino acids. CDR3 DNA sequence: TGTGCCAGCAGTAGGAGGGGAGTCTATACTGAAGCTTTCTTT. Translation: CASSRRGVYTEAFF.

The V and J genes are TRBV5-1 and TRBJ2-2, with a possible D match to TRBD1 (6 bases). The ends were cut back, 4 bases at V and 3 bases at J, with 10 bases in the middle. Germline CDR1 and CDR2: SGHRS and YFSETQ. There are 14 residues in the CDR3. CDR3 sequence: CASSVDRYTGELFF. The CDR3 DNA is TGCGCCAGCAGCGTGGACAGATACACCGGGGAGCTGTTTTTT.

This clonotype has a handful of counts. The chain has TRBV10-3 and TRBJ1-1; 7 nucleotides match TRBD1. V lost 6 bases and J lost 1; bases outside the gene matches: 8. The germline V gene encodes CDR1 ENHRY and CDR2 SYGVKD. The length of the CDR3 is 15 residues. The CDR3 DNA reads TGTGCCATCAGGCTATCCGGGACAGCGAACACTGAAGCTTTCTTT. It is translated as CAIRLSGTANTEAFF.

This clonotype was detected many times. The chain has TRBV7-9 and TRBJ2-7, with 8 bases fitting TRBD1. The V segment lost 4 bases and the J segment 3 bases; nucleotides outside the gene matches: 8. The germline V gene has CDR1 SEHNR and CDR2 FQNEAQ (reference sequence). The CDR3 extends over 15 amino acids. In nucleotides, the CDR3 is TGTGCCAGCAGCTCGACAGGGGTCCCCTTCTACGAGCAGTACTTC. This gives the protein CASSSTGVPFYEQYF.

There are many counts of this clonotype. This rearrangement joins TRBV5-1 to TRBJ1-1, with a tentative D call TRBD1 (6 bases). The CDR3 length is 15 residues. Trimming took off 4 bases at V and 3 bases at J, with 16 bases between the two ends. Germline V gene sequence: CDR1 SGHRS, CDR2 YFSETQ. CDR3 DNA sequence: TGCGCCAGCAGCCTAGGGGGGGAAGCGTACACTGAAGCTTTCTTT. Translating it yields CASSLGGEAYTEAFF. The variable domain in full, with the rest retrieved from reference TRBV5-1 and TRBJ1-1, is KAGVTQTPRYLIKTRGQQVTLSCSPISGHRSVSWYQQTPGQGLQFLFEYFSETQRNKGNFPGRFSGRQFSNSRSEMNVSTLELGDSALYLCASSLGGEAYTEAFFGQGTRLTVV.

This clonotype showed up just a few times. The chain has TRBV12-3 or TRBV12-4 and TRBJ2-7; 8 bases agree with TRBD2. The CDR3 spans 14 residues. V lost 7 bases, J lost 6 bases, and 11 bases stayed unmatched. DNA for the CDR3: TGTGCCAGCAACTCTATAGGCGGGAGGAGCGAGCAGTACTTC. As protein: CASNSIGGRSEQYF.

In this sample, this clonotype turned up many times. V and J are TRBV7-6 and TRBJ1-1; D may be TRBD1 (6 bases). The CDR3 contains 13 residues. Trimming shortened V by 5 bases and J by 5 bases, and 12 bases separated the two germline ends. Germline-derived CDR1 and CDR2 are SGHVS and FNYEAQ. The CDR3 DNA reads TGTGCCAGCAGCCCACAGAGGGGGACTGAAGCTTTCTTT. As protein: CASSPQRGTEAFF.

In this sample, this clonotype turned up many times. The chain has TRBV20-1 and TRBJ1-5, with a possible D match to TRBD1 (6 bases). V lost 0 bases and J lost 3, with 21 bases in between. The germline gives CDR1 DFQATT, CDR2 SNEGSKA (reference sequence). This CDR3 is built from 18 residues. The CDR3 coding sequence is TGCAGTGCTAGAGATGAATCGAAGGGTGGACAGTTCAATCAGCCCCAGCATTTT. It translates to CSARDESKGGQFNQPQHF.

This clonotype has ten or more counts. The rearrangement uses TRBV10-3 and TRBJ2-2; D gene unclear. V lost 0 bases and J 6 bases, leaving 2 bases between the germline ends. The CDR3 has 12 residues. CDR1 ENHRY and CDR2 SYGVKD come from the germline V gene. The CDR3 bases are TGTGCCATCAGTGAGTCGGCCGGGGAGCTGTTTTTT. It is translated as CAISESAGELFF.

There are many counts of this clonotype. V usage is TRBV7-2 and J usage is TRBJ2-5; the match to TRBD1 covers 7 bases. There are 16 residues in the CDR3. The V segment lost 5 bases and the J segment 2 bases; nucleotides outside the gene matches: 11. Germline CDR1 SGHTA, CDR2 FQGNSA. The CDR3 loop is CASSPYGTVLQETQYF. The CDR3 region has the DNA TGTGCCAGCAGCCCCTACGGGACAGTTCTTCAAGAGACCCAGTACTTC.

This clonotype showed up many times. The V call is TRBV12-3 or TRBV12-4, the J call TRBJ2-3; 7 bases match TRBD1. This CDR3 has 15 amino acids. Germline trimming cut 6 bases from V and 0 bases from J; bases unmatched to any gene: 6. CDR3: CASRLGQTSTDTQYF. CDR3 DNA sequence: TGTGCCAGCAGGCTGGGACAGACTAGCACAGATACGCAGTATTTT.

This clonotype has at least ten counts. The V and J genes are TRBV4-2 and TRBJ2-3; D gene ambiguous. V was trimmed by 2 bases and J by 5 bases, leaving 8 bases between them. Per germline, CDR1 LGHNA and CDR2 YNFKEQ. This CDR3 comprises 13 residues. CDR3 in DNA: TGTGCCAGCAGCCAACTTGAATTAGATACGCAGTATTTT. Translated: CASSQLELDTQYF.

This clonotype was observed at least ten times. The gene calls are TRBV20-1 and TRBJ1-1, with D maybe TRBD1 (5 bases). Germline V gene sequence: CDR1 DFQATT, CDR2 SNEGSKA (reference sequence). CDR3 length: 14 residues. The V end was cut by 1 base, the J end by 3 bases, with 12 bases between. The CDR3: CSARGGRGDTEAFF. CDR3 coding DNA: TGCAGTGCTAGAGGGGGACGGGGGGACACTGAAGCTTTCTTT.

This clonotype showed up many times. The rearrangement links TRBV20-1 to TRBJ2-3, with a weak D call TRBD2 (5 bases). Trimming shortened V by 1 base and J by 3 bases, and 5 bases separated the two germline ends. The CDR3 extends over 12 amino acids. Germline-derived CDR1 and CDR2 are DFQATT and SNEGSKA (reference sequence). The chain's CDR3 is CSARGRTDTQYF. In DNA form, the CDR3 reads TGCAGTGCTAGAGGGAGGACAGATACGCAGTATTTT.

The rearrangement links TRBV6-2 or TRBV6-3 to TRBJ2-7; possibly TRBD1 for D (6 bases). Trimming left V 5 bases short and J 6 bases short, with 11 bases between. This CDR3 has 12 residues. The V gene's germline CDR1 is MNHEY and CDR2 SVGEGT. This chain's CDR3 is CASSGTLVEQYF. In DNA form, the CDR3 reads TGTGCCAGCAGTGGGACATTAGTCGAGCAGTACTTC.

This clonotype was counted ten times or more. The gene calls are TRBV7-9 and TRBJ2-7, with unresolved D. Trimming took off 1 base at V and 11 bases at J, with 15 bases between the two ends. The CDR3 contains 13 residues. Germline values: CDR1 SEHNR, CDR2 FQNEAQ (reference sequence). The CDR3 DNA reads as TGTGCCAGCAGCTTAGTGGGAACCCCCTGGGAGTACTTC. Encoded protein: CASSLVGTPWEYF.

This clonotype was seen repeatedly, ten times or more. The chain combines TRBV24-1 with TRBJ2-4; D may be TRBD1 (5 bases). In germline, CDR1 is KGHDR, CDR2 SFDVKD. This CDR3 has 14 residues. The germline V and J ends were trimmed by 3 bases and 7 bases, with 12 bases remaining between them. CDR3 nucleotide sequence: TGTGCCACCAGTGATCCAGGGCCCCAGAACATTCAGTACTTC. It specifies CATSDPGPQNIQYF.

On this clonotype: With a much larger clone just one base away, this may be a read error. The chain couples TRBV5-5 to TRBJ2-1; 7 nucleotides agree with TRBD2. V dropped 4 bases and J dropped 1; count of bases not matched to a gene: 5. The CDR3 loop spans 15 amino acids. Germline V gene sequence: CDR1 SGHKS, CDR2 YYEKEE (reference sequence). For the CDR3, the DNA is TGTGCCAGCAGCGCGCCCGGGGGGTCCTACAATGAGCAGTTCTTC. Amino acid sequence: CASSAPGGSYNEQFF.

This clonotype was counted a few times. V usage is TRBV19 and J usage is TRBJ2-5; weak D call: TRBD1 (5 bases). The germline gives CDR1 LNHDA, CDR2 SQIVND (reference sequence). Trimming shortened V by 5 bases and J by 0 bases, and 22 bases separated the two germline ends. The CDR3 extends over 18 amino acids. CDR3 sequence: CASSDQVPRTRDQETQYF. As DNA, the CDR3 is TGTGCCAGTAGTGACCAGGTCCCCCGGACACGAGACCAAGAGACCCAGTACTTC.

This clonotype appeared many times. This chain joins TRBV7-9 and TRBJ1-1, with D possibly TRBD1 on 6 matching bases. The CDR3 covers 16 residues. Trimming shortened V by 1 base and J by 3 bases, and 15 bases separated the two germline ends. The germline V gene has CDR1 SEHNR and CDR2 FQNEAQ (reference sequence). Written as DNA, the CDR3 is TGTGCCAGCAGCTTAGTGACAGGCACGAGGGACACTGAAGCTTTCTTT. This translates into CASSLVTGTRDTEAFF.

This clonotype was detected many times. The chain uses TRBV20-1 and TRBJ2-3; 7 bases map to TRBD2. V lost 1 base and J lost 0; bases outside the gene matches: 7. Germline V gives CDR1 DFQATT, CDR2 SNEGSKA (reference sequence). The CDR3 loop spans 16 amino acids. CDR3 DNA: TGCAGTGCTAGAGGGGGGATCGGGAGGAGCACAGATACGCAGTATTTT. Translated: CSARGGIGRSTDTQYF.

At least ten counts were recorded for this clonotype. This sequence joins TRBV7-9 and TRBJ2-5, with 10 bases aligning to TRBD2. CDR3 length: 17 amino acids. Trimming took 0 bases from V and 1 from J; bases not matched to a gene: 5. CDR1 is SEHNR and CDR2 is FQNEAQ in the germline V gene (reference sequence). CDR3 nucleotides: TGTGCCAGCAGCTTAGCGTGGGCTAGCGGGAGCCAAGAGACCCAGTACTTC. Protein sequence: CASSLAWASGSQETQYF.

This clonotype has at least ten counts. The chain combines TRBV20-1 with TRBJ2-3; D is perhaps TRBD1 (5 bases). Germline lookup yields CDR1 DFQATT and CDR2 SNEGSKA (reference sequence). The CDR3 is 16 residues long. With 7 bases removed from V and 0 bases from J, the gap between germline ends came to 20 bases. DNA of the CDR3: TGCAGTGTCCTTAAGACAGTTCCTTCTAGCACAGATACGCAGTATTTT. Its translation: CSVLKTVPSSTDTQYF.

This clonotype came up many times. V usage is TRBV6-2 or TRBV6-3 and J usage is TRBJ2-1; 7 bases are shared with TRBD1. With 7 bases clipped from V and 3 bases from J, the junction kept 9 bases outside the gene matches. The V gene's germline CDR1 is MNHEY and CDR2 SVGEGT. The CDR3 has 15 residues. DNA for the CDR3: TGTGCCAGCACCCTGGGACAGTTTTTCTACAATGAGCAGTTCTTC. This translates into CASTLGQFFYNEQFF.

This clonotype was recorded at least ten times. The chain links TRBV5-5 to TRBJ1-2; 7 bases agree with TRBD1. Germline V gene data show CDR1 as SGHKS and CDR2 as YYEKEE (reference sequence). This CDR3 is 13 amino acids long. J gave up 3 bases and V 4 bases, and 3 bases lay outside the gene matches. Here the CDR3 DNA reads TGTGCCAGCAGCCGACAGGGCGACTATGGCTACACCTTC. It is translated as CASSRQGDYGYTF. The full variable domain, with the rest looked up from reference TRBV5-5 and TRBJ1-2, is DAGVTQSPTHLIKTRGQQVTLRCSPISGHKSVSWYQQVLGQGPQFIFQYYEKEERGRGNFPDRFSARQFPNYSSELNVNALLLGDSALYLCASSRQGDYGYTFGSGTRLTVV.

The table lists this clonotype with many counts. This chain joins TRBV25-1 and TRBJ2-5, with D uncertain. Germline lookup yields CDR1 MGHDK and CDR2 SYGVNS. This CDR3 comprises 17 residues. V was trimmed by 5 bases and J by 1 base, leaving 20 bases between them. The chain's CDR3 is CASSRGRASVIQETQYF. The CDR3 DNA reads TGTGCCAGCAGTAGAGGCAGAGCGTCCGTTATCCAAGAGACCCAGTACTTC.

Ten or more counts support this clonotype. The V and J genes are TRBV5-1 and TRBJ2-7; 7 bases agree with TRBD2. With 5 bases clipped from V and 0 bases from J, the junction kept 11 bases outside the gene matches. The CDR3 is 16 residues long. CDR1 and CDR2 from the germline V gene are SGHRS and YFSETQ. Here the CDR3 reads CASSSASGVSSYEQYF. The CDR3 region has the DNA TGCGCCAGCAGTTCAGCTAGCGGAGTGAGCTCCTACGAGCAGTACTTC.

This clonotype has a count of ten or more. The rearrangement joins TRBV5-1 to TRBJ2-1, with no clear D. The CDR3 is made up of 13 amino acids. The ends were cut back, 0 bases at V and 10 bases at J, with 11 bases in the middle. Germline V gene data show CDR1 as SGHRS and CDR2 as YFSETQ. For the CDR3, the DNA is TGCGCCAGCAGCTTGGACTCACTCGGGGAGCAGTTCTTC. Its protein product is CASSLDSLGEQFF.

This clonotype has a count of ten or more. This chain uses TRBV24-1 with TRBJ2-2; 9 bases fit TRBD1. The germline gives CDR1 KGHDR, CDR2 SFDVKD. The CDR3 runs to 16 residues. V lost 4 bases, J lost 8 bases, and 10 bases stayed unmatched. The DNA for the CDR3 is TGTGCCACCAGTGACCCCCAGGGACAGGGATGGGGGGAGCTGTTTTTT. Its protein is CATSDPQGQGWGELFF.